The clone carrying this T cell receptor (beta chain) was detected ten times or more. What it recognizes is unknown. This entry comes from a study of T cell repertoires in cytomegalovirus infection. As for the study in general: Indicated by public TCR beta signatures were CMV infection and matching HLA type. Study findings and constraints: Cumulative public TCR beta family frequency identified CMV carriers with the relevant HLA. In two of eight donors, the top clonotype was HLA-C-restricted CMV-specific.

Each CDR3 protein gets one entry after TCRdb re-called the reads with MiXCR. The sample shows roughly 500,000 distinct CDR3 sequences, approximately 10% of them seen only once. The V end lost 2 bases, the J end lost 4 bases, and 5 bases lay between the germline ends. The germline CDR1 and CDR2 sequences are LGHDT and YNNKEL (reference sequence). The CDR3 contains 12 residues. The rearrangement uses TRBV3-1 and TRBJ2-5; D is unresolved. This TCR was recovered from a human donor in good health (CMV status not recorded). Some clones in this sample may be carry-over from other donors' samples. The sample consisted of PBMCs. The CDR3 nucleotides read TGTGCCAGCAGCCAAACGGGAGAGACCCAGTACTTC. It translates to CASSQTGETQYF.